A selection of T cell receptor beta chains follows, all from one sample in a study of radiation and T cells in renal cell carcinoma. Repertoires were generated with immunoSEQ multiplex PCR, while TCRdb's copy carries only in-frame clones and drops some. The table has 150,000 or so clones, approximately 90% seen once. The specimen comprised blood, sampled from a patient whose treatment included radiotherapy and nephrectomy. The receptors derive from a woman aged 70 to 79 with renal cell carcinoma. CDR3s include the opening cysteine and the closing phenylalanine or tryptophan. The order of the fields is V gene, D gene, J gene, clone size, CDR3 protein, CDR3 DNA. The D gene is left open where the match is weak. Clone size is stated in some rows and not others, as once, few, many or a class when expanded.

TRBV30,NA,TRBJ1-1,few,CAWLGQGYTEAFF,TGTGCCTGGTTGGGCCAGGGATACACTGAAGCTTTCTTT
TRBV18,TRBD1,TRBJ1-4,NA,CASSPLGTAGNEKLFF,TGTGCCAGCTCACCCCTCGGGACAGCGGGTAATGAAAAACTGTTTTTT
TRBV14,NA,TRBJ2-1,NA,CASSSRIRSGNEQFF,TGTGCCAGCAGCTCAAGGATTAGGTCCGGCAATGAGCAGTTCTTC
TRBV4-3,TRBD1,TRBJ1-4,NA,CASSQRGQGQEKLFF,TGCGCCAGCAGCCAACGTGGACAGGGTCAGGAAAAACTGTTTTTT
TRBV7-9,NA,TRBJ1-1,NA,CASSLESGDTEAFF,TGTGCCAGCAGCTTAGAGTCGGGGGACACTGAAGCTTTCTTT
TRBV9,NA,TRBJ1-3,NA,CASSVGGRDSGNTIYF,TGTGCCAGCAGCGTAGGGGGACGGGACTCTGGAAACACCATATATTTT
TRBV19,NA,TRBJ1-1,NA,CASTAGRAEAFF,TGTGCCAGTACCGCAGGGAGAGCTGAAGCTTTCTTT
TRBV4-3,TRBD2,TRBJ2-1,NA,CASSQDLKASGAWNEQFF,TGCGCCAGCAGCCAAGATCTCAAGGCTAGCGGGGCTTGGAATGAGCAGTTCTTC
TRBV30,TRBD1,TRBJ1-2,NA,CAWMTGPGGYTF,TGTGCCTGGATGACAGGGCCGGGGGGCTACACCTTC
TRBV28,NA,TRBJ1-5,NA,CASSPGGGLSNQPQHF,TGTGCCAGCAGTCCCGGCGGGGGCTTGAGCAATCAGCCCCAGCATTTT
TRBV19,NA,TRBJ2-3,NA,CASRVGVGLDTQYF,TGTGCCAGTAGGGTAGGGGTTGGGTTAGATACGCAGTATTTT
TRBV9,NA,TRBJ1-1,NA,CASSVLQENTEAFF,TGTGCCAGCAGCGTTCTACAGGAAAACACTGAAGCTTTCTTT
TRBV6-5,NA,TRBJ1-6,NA,CASSYSRRLLTSPLHF,TGTGCCAGCAGTTACTCTAGACGGCTGCTGACTTCACCCCTCCACTTT
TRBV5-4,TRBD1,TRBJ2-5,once,CASSTQGVKETQYF,TGTGCCAGCAGCACACAGGGGGTTAAAGAGACCCAGTACTTC
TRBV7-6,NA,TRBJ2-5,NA,CASSSTGLQETQYF,TGTGCCAGCAGCTCCACAGGGTTGCAAGAGACCCAGTACTTC
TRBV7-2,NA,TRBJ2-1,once,CASSFGGPLSPEQFF,TGTGCCAGCAGCTTCGGGGGCCCTCTATCCCCTGAGCAGTTCTTC
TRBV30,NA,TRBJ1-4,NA,CAWRAKGAEKLFF,TGTGCCTGGAGGGCCAAGGGCGCTGAAAAACTGTTTTTT
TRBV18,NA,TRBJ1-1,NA,CASSVTGEAFF,TGTGCCAGCTCAGTTACGGGTGAAGCTTTCTTT
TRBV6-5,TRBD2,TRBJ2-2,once,CASSFGLAAFTGELFF,TGTGCCAGCAGTTTTGGACTAGCGGCGTTCACCGGGGAGCTGTTTTTT
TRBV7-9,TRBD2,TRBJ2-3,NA,CASSLSTGGSTDTQYF,TGTGCCAGCAGCTTAAGTACGGGGGGTTCTACAGATACGCAGTATTTT
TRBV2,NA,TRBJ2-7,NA,CASRFDSSSYEQYF,TGTGCCAGCCGCTTCGATTCTAGCTCCTACGAGCAGTACTTC
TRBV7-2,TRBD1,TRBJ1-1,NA,CASSLDRVEAFF,TGTGCCAGCAGCCTGGACAGGGTGGAAGCTTTCTTT
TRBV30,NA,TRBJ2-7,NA,CAWSVNHEQYF,TGTGCCTGGAGTGTAAACCACGAGCAGTACTTC